These 8 T cell receptor beta chains came from one sample sequenced in a study of shared clonotypes between healthy human individuals. Only in-frame clones appear in the TCRdb table, and some are missing; sequencing was by immunoSEQ multiplex PCR. This table holds about 610,000 clones, more than 95% found once. The sequencing input was naive CD4+ T cells sorted from blood. The subset here: CD45RA+ positively selected. These TCRs come from a woman in her 30s in good health.

V and J are TRBV29-1 and TRBJ1-1; D unclear. The CDR3 is made up of 14 amino acids. Germline V gives CDR1 SQVTM, CDR2 ANQGSEA. V was pared by 4 bases and J by 0 bases, with 12 bases between. The CDR3 nucleotides read TGCAGCGTTGTAGTGGCAGCCATGAACACTGAAGCTTTCTTT. Translated, it gives CSVVVAAMNTEAFF.

V is TRBV9 and J is TRBJ2-2, with D perhaps TRBD1 (6 bases). Germline V lookup: CDR1 SGDLS, CDR2 YYNGEE. The V and J ends lost 2 bases and 3 bases respectively, with 14 bases between them. The CDR3 is 16 amino acids. The CDR3 bases are TGTGCCAGCAGCGTTACCGGGACACCCGACACCGGGGAGCTGTTTTTT. Translated: CASSVTGTPDTGELFF.

The chain joins TRBV28 to TRBJ2-1; possibly TRBD2 for D (6 bases). Germline CDR1 and CDR2: MDHEN and SYDVKM. The CDR3 totals 15 residues. V shed 3 bases and J shed 5 bases, with 14 bases lying between them. The CDR3 reads CASSLNSAGNNEQFF. CDR3 sequence (DNA): TGTGCCAGCAGTTTGAATTCCGCGGGGAACAATGAGCAGTTCTTC.

CDR3 sequence (DNA): TGTGCCAGCAGTTCCCGGACAGGGTCGCAGCCCCAGCATTTT. This gives the protein CASSSRTGSQPQHF. The chain employs TRBV6-5 and TRBJ1-5, with 8 bases fitting TRBD1. Germline values: CDR1 MNHEY, CDR2 SVGAGI. This CDR3 is 14 amino acids long. The V gene end was trimmed by 4 bases and the J gene end by 7 bases; junction bases not matched to a gene: 6.

The gene calls are TRBV19 and TRBJ1-1; weak D call: TRBD1 (5 bases). V lost 4 bases and J 6 bases, leaving 15 bases between the germline ends. In germline, CDR1 is LNHDA, CDR2 SQIVND (reference sequence). The CDR3 is 14 amino acids. This CDR3 reads CASSTNGARAEAFF. The CDR3 nucleotides read TGTGCCAGTAGTACGAACGGGGCGAGGGCTGAAGCTTTCTTT.

This chain uses TRBV4-1 with TRBJ2-2; 11 bases are a match to TRBD2. Germline assignment: CDR1 MGHRA and CDR2 YSYEKL. V was pared by 2 bases and J by 5 bases, with 16 bases of the junction left unmatched. The CDR3 extends over 20 amino acids. The CDR3 DNA reads as TGCGCCAGCAGCCAACCAACCCGTTCCCTAGCGGGAGGCGGGACCGGGGAGCTGTTTTTT. As protein: CASSQPTRSLAGGGTGELFF.

The chain has TRBV5-8 and TRBJ2-3; 8 bases match TRBD1. The V gene end was trimmed by 2 bases and the J gene end by 0 bases; junction bases not matched to a gene: 2. Germline CDR1 is SGHTS and CDR2 is YDEGEE. CDR3 length: 15 residues. CDR3 nucleotide sequence: TGTGCCAGCAGCTTATACAGGGGGAGCACAGATACGCAGTATTTT. This codes for CASSLYRGSTDTQYF.

The rearrangement links TRBV27 to TRBJ2-1, with TRBD2 as a possible D gene (6 bases). This CDR3 has 16 amino acids. The V gene's germline CDR1 is MNHEY and CDR2 SMNVEV (reference sequence). The germline V and J ends were trimmed by 5 bases and 1 base, with 15 bases remaining between them. The CDR3 loop is CASSKTRDSSYNEQFF. DNA of the CDR3: TGTGCCAGCAGTAAAACCCGGGACTCATCCTACAATGAGCAGTTCTTC.